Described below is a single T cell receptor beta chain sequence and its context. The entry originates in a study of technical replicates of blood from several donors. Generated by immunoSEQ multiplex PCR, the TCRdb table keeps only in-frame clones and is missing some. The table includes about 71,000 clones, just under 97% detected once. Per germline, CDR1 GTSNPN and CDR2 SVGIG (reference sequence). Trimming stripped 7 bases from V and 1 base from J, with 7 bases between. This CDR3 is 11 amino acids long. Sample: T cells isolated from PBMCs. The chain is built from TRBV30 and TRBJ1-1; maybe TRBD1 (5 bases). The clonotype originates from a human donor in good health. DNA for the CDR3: TGTGCCTCCCAGGGGAACACTGAAGCTTTCTTT. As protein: CASQGNTEAFF.